This T cell receptor (beta chain) was sequenced for a study of T cells in Graves' hyperthyroidism and ophthalmopathy. Germline lookup yields CDR1 MGHRA and CDR2 YSYEKL. V was cut by 2 bases and J by 5 bases, with 12 bases left in between. This CDR3 is built from 14 residues. Amplification of TCR beta CDR3 regions used RNA as the template. In the first-round RT-PCR of the TCR CDR3, the HTBI primer set was used. Via MiXCR, TCRdb re-called the multiplex PCR reads, giving one row per CDR3 protein. The repertoire includes about 350,000 distinct CDR3 sequences, approximately 15% of them detected once, and 20% to 25% sits in the top ten. This clonotype has a handful of counts.

This chain links TRBV4-1 with TRBJ2-5; D is unclear. This TCR was sampled from a woman in her twenties or thirties with Graves' hyperthyroidism. Sequencing was done on a sample of blood. This chain's CDR3 is CASSQIGPFETQYF. CDR3 nucleotide sequence: TGCGCCAGCAGCCAAATTGGCCCTTTTGAGACCCAGTACTTC.